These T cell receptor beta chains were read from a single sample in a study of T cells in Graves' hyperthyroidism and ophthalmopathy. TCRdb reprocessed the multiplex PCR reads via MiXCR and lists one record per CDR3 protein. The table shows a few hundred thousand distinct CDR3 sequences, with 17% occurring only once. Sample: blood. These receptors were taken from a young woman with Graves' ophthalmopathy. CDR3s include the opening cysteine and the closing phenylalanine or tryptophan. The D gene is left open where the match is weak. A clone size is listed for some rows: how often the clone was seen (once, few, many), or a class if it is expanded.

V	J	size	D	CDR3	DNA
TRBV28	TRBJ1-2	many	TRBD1	CASSPDRSYGYTF	TGTGCCAGCTCACCGGACAGGAGCTATGGCTACACCTTC
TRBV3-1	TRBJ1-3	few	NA	CASSQGARSGNTIYF	TGTGCCAGCAGCCAAGGGGCCCGCTCTGGAAACACCATATATTTT
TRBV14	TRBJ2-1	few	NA	CASSQAARGEQFF	TGTGCCAGCAGCCAAGCCGCTAGAGGTGAGCAGTTCTTC
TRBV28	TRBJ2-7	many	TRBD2	CASTPGGGPYEQYF	TGTGCCAGCACCCCCGGGGGGGGGCCCTACGAGCAGTACTTC
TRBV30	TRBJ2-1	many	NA	CAWSVANEQFF	TGTGCCTGGAGTGTTGCCAATGAGCAGTTCTTC
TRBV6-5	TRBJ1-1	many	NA	CASSYDGAPTEAFF	TGTGCCAGCAGTTACGACGGGGCGCCGACTGAAGCTTTCTTT
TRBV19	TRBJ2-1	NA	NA	CASRPGGSSYNEQFF	TGTGCCAGTAGGCCGGGTGGAAGCTCCTACAATGAGCAGTTCTTC
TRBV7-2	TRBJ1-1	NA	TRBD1	CASRLTGGLNTEAFF	TGTGCCAGCAGACTGACAGGGGGCCTGAACACTGAAGCTTTCTTT
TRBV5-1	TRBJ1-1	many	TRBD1	CASSRLDRVGTEAFF	TGCGCCAGCAGCCGTTTAGACAGGGTGGGGACTGAAGCTTTCTTT
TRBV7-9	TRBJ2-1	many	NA	CASSLENRPNEQFF	TGTGCCAGCAGCTTAGAGAACAGGCCCAATGAGCAGTTCTTC
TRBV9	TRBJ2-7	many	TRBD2	CASSFGTSGTYEQYF	TGTGCCAGCAGCTTCGGGACTAGCGGGACCTACGAGCAGTACTTC
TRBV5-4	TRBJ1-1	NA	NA	CASSLRGNRNTEAFF	TGTGCCAGCAGCTTACGAGGAAACCGGAACACTGAAGCTTTCTTT
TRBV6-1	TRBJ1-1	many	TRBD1	CASSEALLGTVNTEAFF	TGTGCCAGCAGTGAAGCGCTTCTCGGGACAGTGAACACTGAAGCTTTCTTT
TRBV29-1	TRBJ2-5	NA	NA	CSVRRGVESQETQYF	TGCAGCGTCCGAAGGGGTGTGGAGTCCCAAGAGACCCAGTACTTC
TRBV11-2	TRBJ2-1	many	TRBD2	CASSLYSGGALNEQFF	TGTGCCAGCAGCCTATATAGCGGGGGGGCTCTAAATGAGCAGTTCTTC
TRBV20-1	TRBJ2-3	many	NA	CSARETGGRRGTDTQYF	TGCAGTGCTAGAGAAACGGGTGGGCGGAGAGGCACAGATACGCAGTATTTT
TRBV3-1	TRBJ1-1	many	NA	CASRRPRGFTEAFF	TGTGCCAGCAGACGGCCGCGAGGGTTTACTGAAGCTTTCTTT
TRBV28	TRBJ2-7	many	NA	CASSSQGNEQYF	TGTGCCAGCAGTTCGCAGGGCAACGAGCAGTACTTC
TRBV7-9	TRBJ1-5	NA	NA	CASSLFLSGNQPQHF	TGTGCCAGCAGCTTATTCCTGTCAGGCAATCAGCCCCAGCATTTT
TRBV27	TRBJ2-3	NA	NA	CASSSEGGVTDTQYF	TGTGCCAGCAGTTCCGAGGGGGGTGTTACAGATACGCAGTATTTT
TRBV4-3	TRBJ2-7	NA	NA	CASSQEPVFPIYEQYF	TGCGCCAGCAGCCAAGAACCAGTTTTCCCGATCTACGAGCAGTACTTC
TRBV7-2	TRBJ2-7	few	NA	CASSSPKRSYEQYF	TGTGCCAGCAGCTCCCCGAAGCGGTCCTACGAGCAGTACTTC
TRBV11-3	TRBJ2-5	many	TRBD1	CASSLGSPGGETQYF	TGTGCCAGCAGCTTAGGGTCTCCAGGGGGAGAGACCCAGTACTTC